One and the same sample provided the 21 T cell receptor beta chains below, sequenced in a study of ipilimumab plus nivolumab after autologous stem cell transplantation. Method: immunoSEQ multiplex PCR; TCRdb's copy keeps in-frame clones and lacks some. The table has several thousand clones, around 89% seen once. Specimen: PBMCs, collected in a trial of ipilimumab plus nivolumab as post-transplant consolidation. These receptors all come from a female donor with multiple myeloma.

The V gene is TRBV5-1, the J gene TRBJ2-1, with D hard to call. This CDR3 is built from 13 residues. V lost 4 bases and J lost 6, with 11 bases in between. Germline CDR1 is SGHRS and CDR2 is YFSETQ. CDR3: CASSPANSNEQFF. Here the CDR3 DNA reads TGCGCCAGCAGCCCCGCCAACAGCAATGAGCAGTTCTTC.

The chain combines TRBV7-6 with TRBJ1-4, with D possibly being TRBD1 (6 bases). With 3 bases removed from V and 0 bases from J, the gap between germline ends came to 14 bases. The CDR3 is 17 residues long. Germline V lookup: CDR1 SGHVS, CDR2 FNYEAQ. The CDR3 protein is CASSLGHQATTNEKLFF. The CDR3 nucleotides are TGTGCCAGCAGCTTGGGACACCAAGCGACAACTAATGAAAAACTGTTTTTT.

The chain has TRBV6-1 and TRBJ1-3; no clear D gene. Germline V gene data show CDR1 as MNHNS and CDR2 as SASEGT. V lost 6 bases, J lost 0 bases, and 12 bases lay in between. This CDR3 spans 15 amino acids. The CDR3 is CASRPRGGSGNTIYF. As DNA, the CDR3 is TGTGCCAGCAGGCCTCGGGGTGGCTCTGGAAACACCATATATTTT.

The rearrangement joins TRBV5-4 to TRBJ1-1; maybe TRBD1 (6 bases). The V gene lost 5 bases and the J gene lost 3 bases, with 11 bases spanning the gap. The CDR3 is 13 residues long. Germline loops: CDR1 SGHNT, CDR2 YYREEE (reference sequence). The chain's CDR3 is CASRRGADTEAFF. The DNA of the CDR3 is TGTGCCAGCAGGAGGGGGGCGGACACTGAAGCTTTCTTT.

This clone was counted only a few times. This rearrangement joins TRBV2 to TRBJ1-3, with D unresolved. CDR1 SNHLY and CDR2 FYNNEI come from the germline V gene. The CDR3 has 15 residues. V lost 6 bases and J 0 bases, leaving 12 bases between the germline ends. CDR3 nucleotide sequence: TGTGCCAGCAGCACAGACACCAGCTCTGGAAACACCATATATTTT. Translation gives CASSTDTSSGNTIYF.

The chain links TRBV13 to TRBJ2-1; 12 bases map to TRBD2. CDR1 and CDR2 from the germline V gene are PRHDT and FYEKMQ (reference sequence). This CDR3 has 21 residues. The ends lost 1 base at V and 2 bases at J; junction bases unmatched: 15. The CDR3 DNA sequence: TGTGCCAGCAGCTTAGTCGAGCGGCTAGCGGGAGGGATTGTACCCTACAATGAGCAGTTCTTC. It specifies CASSLVERLAGGIVPYNEQFF.

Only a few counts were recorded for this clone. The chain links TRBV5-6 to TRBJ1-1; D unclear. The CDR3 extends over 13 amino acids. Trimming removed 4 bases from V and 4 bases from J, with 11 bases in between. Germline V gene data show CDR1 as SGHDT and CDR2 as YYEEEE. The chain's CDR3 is CASSPTLVTEAFF. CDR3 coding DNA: TGTGCCAGCAGCCCAACCTTGGTCACTGAAGCTTTCTTT.

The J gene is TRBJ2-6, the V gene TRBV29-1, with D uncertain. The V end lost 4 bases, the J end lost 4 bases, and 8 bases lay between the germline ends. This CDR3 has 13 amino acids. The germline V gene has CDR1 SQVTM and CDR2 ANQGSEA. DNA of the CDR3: TGCAGCGTTGCTGGGTCCGGGGCCAACGTCCTGACTTTC. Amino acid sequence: CSVAGSGANVLTF.

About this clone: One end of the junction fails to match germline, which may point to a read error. DNA for the CDR3: TGTGCCAGCAGCTTGGCCTCGGAAAACGAGCAGTACTTC. Protein sequence: CASSLASENEQYF. The chain recombines TRBV5-3 with TRBJ2-7; D is unresolved. TRBV5-3 is classed as an ORF, of uncertain function. CDR3 size: 13 residues.

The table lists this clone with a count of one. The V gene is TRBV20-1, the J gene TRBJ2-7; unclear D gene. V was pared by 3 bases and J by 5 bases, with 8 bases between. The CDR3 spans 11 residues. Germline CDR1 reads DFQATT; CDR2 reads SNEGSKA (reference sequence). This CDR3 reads CSASTGNEQYF. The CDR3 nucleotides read TGCAGTGCTAGCACCGGAAACGAGCAGTACTTC.

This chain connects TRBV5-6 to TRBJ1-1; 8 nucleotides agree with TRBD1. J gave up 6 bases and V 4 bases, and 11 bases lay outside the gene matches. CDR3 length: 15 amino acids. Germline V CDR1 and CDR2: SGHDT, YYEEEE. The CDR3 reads CASSLFQGADSEAFF. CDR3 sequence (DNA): TGTGCCAGCAGCCTCTTCCAGGGGGCCGATTCTGAAGCTTTCTTT.

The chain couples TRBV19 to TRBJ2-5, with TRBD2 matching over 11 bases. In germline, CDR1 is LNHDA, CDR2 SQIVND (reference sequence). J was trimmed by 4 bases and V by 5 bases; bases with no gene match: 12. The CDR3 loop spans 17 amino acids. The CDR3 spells CASSPQRTSGLGETQYF. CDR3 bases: TGTGCCAGTAGTCCCCAACGGACTAGCGGGCTGGGAGAGACCCAGTACTTC.

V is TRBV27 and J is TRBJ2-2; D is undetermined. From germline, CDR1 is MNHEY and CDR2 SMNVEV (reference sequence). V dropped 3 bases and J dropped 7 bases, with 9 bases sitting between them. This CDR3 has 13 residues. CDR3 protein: CASSLRRGGELFF. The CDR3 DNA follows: TGTGCCAGCAGTTTGAGGAGAGGCGGGGAGCTGTTTTTT.

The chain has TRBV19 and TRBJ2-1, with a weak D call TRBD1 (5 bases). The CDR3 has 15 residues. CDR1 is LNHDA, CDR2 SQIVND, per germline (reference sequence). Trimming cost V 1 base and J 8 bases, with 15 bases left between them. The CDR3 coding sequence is TGTGCCAGTAGTATAGCGGCAGGGCCGGGCGATGAGCAGTTCTTC. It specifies CASSIAAGPGDEQFF.

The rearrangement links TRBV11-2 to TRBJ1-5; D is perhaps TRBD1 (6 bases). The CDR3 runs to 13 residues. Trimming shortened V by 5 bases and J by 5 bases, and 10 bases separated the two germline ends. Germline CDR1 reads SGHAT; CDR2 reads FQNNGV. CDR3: CASSQGTDQPQHF. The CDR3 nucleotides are TGTGCCAGCAGCCAGGGGACCGATCAGCCCCAGCATTTT. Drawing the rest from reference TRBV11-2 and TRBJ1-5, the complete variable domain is EAGVAQSPRYKIIEKRQSVAFWCNPISGHATLYWYQQILGQGPKLLIQFQNNGVVDDSQLPKDRFSAERLKGVDSTLKIQPAKLEDSAVYLCASSQGTDQPQHFGDGTRLSIL.

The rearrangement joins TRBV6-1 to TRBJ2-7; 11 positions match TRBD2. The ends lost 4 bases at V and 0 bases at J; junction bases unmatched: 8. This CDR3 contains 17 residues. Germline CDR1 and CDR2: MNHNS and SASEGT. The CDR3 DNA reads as TGTGCCAGCAGTGGGGAAAAACTAGCGGGAGTCTCCTACGAGCAGTACTTC. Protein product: CASSGEKLAGVSYEQYF.

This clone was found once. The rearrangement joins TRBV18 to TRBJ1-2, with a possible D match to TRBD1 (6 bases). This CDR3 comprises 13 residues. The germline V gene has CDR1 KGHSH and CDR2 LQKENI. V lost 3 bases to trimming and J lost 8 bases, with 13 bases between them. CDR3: CASSPSGVGGYTF. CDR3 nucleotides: TGTGCCAGCTCACCCTCAGGGGTAGGAGGCTACACCTTC.

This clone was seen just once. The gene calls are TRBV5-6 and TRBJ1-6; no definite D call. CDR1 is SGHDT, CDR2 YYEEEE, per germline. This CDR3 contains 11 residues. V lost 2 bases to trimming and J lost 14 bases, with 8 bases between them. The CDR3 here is CASSLRDTLHF. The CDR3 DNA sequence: TGTGCCAGCAGCTTAAGGGATACCCTCCACTTT.

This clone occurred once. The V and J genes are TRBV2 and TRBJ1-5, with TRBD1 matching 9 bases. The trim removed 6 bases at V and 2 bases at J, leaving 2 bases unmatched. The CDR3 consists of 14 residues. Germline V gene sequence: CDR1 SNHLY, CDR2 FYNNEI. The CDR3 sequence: CASRGTGRNQPQHF. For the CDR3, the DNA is TGTGCCAGCAGGGGGACAGGGCGCAATCAGCCCCAGCATTTT.

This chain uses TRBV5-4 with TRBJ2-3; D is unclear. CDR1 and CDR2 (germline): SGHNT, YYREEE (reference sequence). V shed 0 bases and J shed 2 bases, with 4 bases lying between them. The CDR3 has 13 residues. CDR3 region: CASSLDLTDTQYF. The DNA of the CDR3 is TGTGCCAGCAGCTTGGACCTCACAGATACGCAGTATTTT.

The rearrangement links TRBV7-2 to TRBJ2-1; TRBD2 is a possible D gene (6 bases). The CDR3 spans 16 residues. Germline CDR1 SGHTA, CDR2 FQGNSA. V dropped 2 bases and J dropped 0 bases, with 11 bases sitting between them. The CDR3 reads CASSLHSGTSYNEQFF. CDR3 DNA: TGTGCCAGCAGCTTACATAGCGGAACCTCCTACAATGAGCAGTTCTTC.